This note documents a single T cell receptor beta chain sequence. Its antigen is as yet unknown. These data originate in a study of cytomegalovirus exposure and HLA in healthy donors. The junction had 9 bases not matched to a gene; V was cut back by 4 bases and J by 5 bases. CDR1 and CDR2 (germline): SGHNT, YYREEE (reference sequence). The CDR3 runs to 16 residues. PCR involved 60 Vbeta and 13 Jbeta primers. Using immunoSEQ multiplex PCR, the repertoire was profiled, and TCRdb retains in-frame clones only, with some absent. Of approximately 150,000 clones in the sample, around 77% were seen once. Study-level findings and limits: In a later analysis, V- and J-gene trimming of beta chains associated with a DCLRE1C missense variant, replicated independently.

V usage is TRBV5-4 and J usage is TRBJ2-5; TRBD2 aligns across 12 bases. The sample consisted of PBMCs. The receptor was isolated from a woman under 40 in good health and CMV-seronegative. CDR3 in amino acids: CASSRMTSGGAETQYF. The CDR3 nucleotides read TGTGCCAGCAGCCGAATGACTAGCGGGGGCGCGGAGACCCAGTACTTC.